This passage covers 2 T cell receptor beta chains from one sample sequenced in a study of blood T cell repertoires in COVID-19. The protocol was immunoSEQ multiplex PCR, while the TCRdb copy is restricted to in-frame clones and leaves out a portion. The table includes 9,500 to 15,000 clones, 71% detected once. Material for sequencing was peripheral blood. These receptors were collected from a man aged 60-69 years with COVID-19, enrolled during active disease.

The rearrangement uses TRBV9 and TRBJ1-2, with 8 positions matching TRBD1. The CDR3 runs 16 residues. Trimming cost V 3 bases and J 1 base; bases outside gene matches: 8. The germline CDR1 and CDR2 sequences are SGDLS and YYNGEE. The CDR3 loop is CASSGLGTGLNYGYTF. The CDR3, as DNA: TGTGCCAGCAGCGGACTTGGGACAGGCCTTAACTATGGCTACACCTTC.

The V call is TRBV27, the J call TRBJ1-1; no definite D call. CDR3 length: 14 amino acids. Germline CDR1 MNHEY, CDR2 SMNVEV (reference sequence). V was cut by 5 bases and J by 1 base, with 11 bases left in between. CDR3 region: CASSVYSKNTEAFF. The CDR3 coding sequence is TGTGCCAGCAGTGTATATAGCAAGAACACTGAAGCTTTCTTT.